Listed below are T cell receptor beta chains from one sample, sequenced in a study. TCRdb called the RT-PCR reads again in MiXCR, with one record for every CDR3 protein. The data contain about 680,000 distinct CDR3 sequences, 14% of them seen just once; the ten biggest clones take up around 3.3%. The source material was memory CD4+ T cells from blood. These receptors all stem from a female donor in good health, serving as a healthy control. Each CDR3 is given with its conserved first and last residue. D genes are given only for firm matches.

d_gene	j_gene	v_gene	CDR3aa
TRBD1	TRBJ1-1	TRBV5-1	CASMVAGGNTEAFF
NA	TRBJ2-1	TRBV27	CASSLATNNEQFF
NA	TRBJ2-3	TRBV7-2	CASSFGAGDTQYF
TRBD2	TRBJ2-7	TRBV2	CASRATSGGANEQYF
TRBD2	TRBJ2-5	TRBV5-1	CASSLGSAGEETQYF
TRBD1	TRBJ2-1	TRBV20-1	CSAGLGTGSNEQFF
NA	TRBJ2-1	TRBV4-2	CASSRRGVVEAGVDEQFF
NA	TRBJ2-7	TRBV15	CATSRDSGTGIEQYF
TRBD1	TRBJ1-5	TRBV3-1	CASSPRPGQGTYQPQHF
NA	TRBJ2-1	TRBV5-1	CASSPGPAYNEQFF
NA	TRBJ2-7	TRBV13	CASSSWTTSYEQYF
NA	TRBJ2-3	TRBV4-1	CASSQGGPWSGTDTQYF
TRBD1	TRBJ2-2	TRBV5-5	CASSLGWAETGGYTGELFF
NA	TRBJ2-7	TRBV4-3	CASSQGTDGLGEQYF
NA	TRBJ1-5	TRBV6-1	CASRQRLTSNQPQHF
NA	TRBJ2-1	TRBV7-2	CASSLPGLSKFF
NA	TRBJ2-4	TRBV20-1	CSALLGGDIQYF
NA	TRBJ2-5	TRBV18	CASSPSWDEETQYF
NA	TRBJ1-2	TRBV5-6	CASSTRQIYYGYTF
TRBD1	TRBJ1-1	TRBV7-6	CASSRSPAGGDTEAFF
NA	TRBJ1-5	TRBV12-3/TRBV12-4	CASSPPPPGYDQPQHF
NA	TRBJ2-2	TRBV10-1	CASSEEGRNTGELFF
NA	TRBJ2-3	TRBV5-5	CASSLRFEKSTDTQYF
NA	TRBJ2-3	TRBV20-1	CSADPRDSADTQYF
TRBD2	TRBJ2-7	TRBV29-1	CSVSLLAGVPYYYEQYF
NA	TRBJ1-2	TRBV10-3	CAISDTRGNYGYTF
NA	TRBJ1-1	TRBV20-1	CSAGTGRDTEAFF
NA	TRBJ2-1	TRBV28	CASSRFTGRTGDEQFF
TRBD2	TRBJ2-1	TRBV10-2	CASRDGSGTYNEQFF
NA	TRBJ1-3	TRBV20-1	CSVRQRSDTIYF
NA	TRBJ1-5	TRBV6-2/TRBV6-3	CASSYDGGGHQPQHF
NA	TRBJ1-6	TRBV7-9	CASSLGEANNSPLHF
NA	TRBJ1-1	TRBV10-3	CAISVYENTEAFF
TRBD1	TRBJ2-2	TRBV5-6	CASSIRDRHTGELFF
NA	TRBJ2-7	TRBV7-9	CASSFGDGEQYF
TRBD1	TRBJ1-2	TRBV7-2	CASSRDRTRPYGYTF
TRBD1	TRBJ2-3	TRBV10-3	CAISGRGTGSTDTQYF
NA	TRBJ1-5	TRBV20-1	CSASEDLTGGKPQHF
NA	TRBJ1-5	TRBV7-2	CASSDQGPLSNQPQHF
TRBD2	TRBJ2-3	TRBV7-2	CASSLFRSGGPSDTQYF
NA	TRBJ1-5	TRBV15	CATSREGSRQPQHF